These T cell receptor beta chains were read from a single sample in a study of PD-1 blockade in classical Hodgkin lymphoma. The protocol was immunoSEQ multiplex PCR, while the TCRdb copy is restricted to in-frame clones and leaves out a portion. Of fewer than 90,000 clones listed, around 90% are singletons. Sequenced material: peripheral blood mononuclear cells (PBMCs), taken at baseline. These receptors came from a human donor with classical Hodgkin lymphoma. CDR3s leave out the opening cysteine and the closing phenylalanine or tryptophan. Only some rows state a clone size, as once, few, many or a class for expanded clones.

ASSMGSHYGYT	-	TRBV9
AIRAGLAGGNTGELF	few	TRBV10-3
ASSLPTGRTDTQY	-	TRBV5-1
ASSEWKRATDTQY	once	TRBV6-1
ASSPPATGGSGYT	-	TRBV5-4
ASSLRGGGSGSTDTQY	-	TRBV7-9
ASTLFEGSNEKLF	-	TRBV6-5
ASNSRTENTEAF	few	TRBV7-9
ASSGVAKNIQY	-	TRBV10-3
ASSIDKGFSYEQY	-	TRBV19
ASSYSVNYGYT	-	TRBV27
SVEALRAYNEQF	-	TRBV29-1
ASSLAKSPTDTQY	-	TRBV7-9
ASSSRAAMNEQF	once	TRBV7-9
ASSPLRTSGNTIDTQY	-	TRBV18
ASSPNRPGTDTQY	-	TRBV18